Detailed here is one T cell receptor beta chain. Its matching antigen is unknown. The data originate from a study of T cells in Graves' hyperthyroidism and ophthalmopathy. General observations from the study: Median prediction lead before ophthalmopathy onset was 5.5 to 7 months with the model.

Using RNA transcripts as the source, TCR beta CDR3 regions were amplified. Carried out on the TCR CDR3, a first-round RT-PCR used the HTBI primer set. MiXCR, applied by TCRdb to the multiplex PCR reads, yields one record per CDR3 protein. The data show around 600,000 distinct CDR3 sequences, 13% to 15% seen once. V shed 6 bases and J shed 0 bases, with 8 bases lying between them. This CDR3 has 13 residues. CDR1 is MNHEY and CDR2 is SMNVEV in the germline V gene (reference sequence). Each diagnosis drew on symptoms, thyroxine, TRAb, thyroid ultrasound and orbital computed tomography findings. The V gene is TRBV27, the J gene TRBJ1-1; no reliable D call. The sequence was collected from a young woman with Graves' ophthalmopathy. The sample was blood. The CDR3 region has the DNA TGTGCCAGCAGAGGCCTTATGAACACTGAAGCTTTCTTT. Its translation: CASRGLMNTEAFF.